A selection of T cell receptor beta chains follows, all from one sample in a study of OX40 agonist ivuxolimab in advanced cancers. TCRdb's table, derived via immunoSEQ multiplex PCR, lists solely in-frame clones and lacks some. Altogether just over 90,000 clones are present, roughly 94% being singletons, with the ten largest covering roughly 2.6%. Sequencing was performed on CD4+ or CD8+ T cells sorted from blood, taken in a trial of the OX40 agonist ivuxolimab. The origin of the receptors is an adult with an advanced solid tumor such as melanoma, head and neck, liver or kidney cancer. Both conserved end residues are part of each CDR3. The order of the fields is CDR3 DNA, CDR3 protein, V gene, J gene, D gene, clone size. D genes are given only for firm matches. Clone size is given for some rows only: seen once, a few or many times, or a class if the clone is expanded.

DNA: TGCGCCAGCAGCCTCGGACAGGGGGCGGGGAACACTGAAGCTTTCTTT
CDR3: CASSLGQGAGNTEAFF
V: TRBV4-1
J: TRBJ1-1
D: TRBD1
size: once

DNA: TGCAGCGTGAGGGGTAGGGGTGAGACTGAAGCTTTCTTT
CDR3: CSVRGRGETEAFF
V: TRBV29-1
J: TRBJ1-1
D: .
size: .

DNA: TGTGCCAGCAGTGGGACTCTCTACGAGCAGTACTTC
CDR3: CASSGTLYEQYF
V: TRBV6-1
J: TRBJ2-7
D: .
size: .

DNA: TGTGCCAGCAGTCGCCCAGACTACAATGAGCAGTTCTTC
CDR3: CASSRPDYNEQFF
V: TRBV13
J: TRBJ2-1
D: .
size: .

DNA: TGTGCCAGCAGCGTAGCCGGGACAGGGCGGGAGCAGTACTTC
CDR3: CASSVAGTGREQYF
V: TRBV9
J: TRBJ2-7
D: TRBD1
size: .

DNA: TGCGCCAGCAGCCAACGCCAGGGACTAGCGGGCCGCACAGATACGCAGTATTTT
CDR3: CASSQRQGLAGRTDTQYF
V: TRBV4-3
J: TRBJ2-3
D: TRBD2
size: .

DNA: TGTGCCAGCAGTCCCTTCGCGGGGGACACCGGGGAGCTGTTTTTT
CDR3: CASSPFAGDTGELFF
V: TRBV6-5
J: TRBJ2-2
D: TRBD2
size: .

DNA: TGTGCCAGCAGCTTGGGTCCAGGGGGGAACAATGAGCAGTTCTTC
CDR3: CASSLGPGGNNEQFF
V: TRBV5-4
J: TRBJ2-1
D: .
size: .

DNA: TGTGCCAGCATCCCGGGACTAGCGGGGGAATCCTACAATGAGCAGTTCTTC
CDR3: CASIPGLAGESYNEQFF
V: TRBV7-2
J: TRBJ2-1
D: TRBD2
size: .

DNA: TGTGCCAGCAGCTTCTTCCGGGGGCAGACCGGGGAGCTGTTTTTT
CDR3: CASSFFRGQTGELFF
V: TRBV5-5
J: TRBJ2-2
D: .
size: .

DNA: TGTGCCAGCAGCCCTGAAACCCCTTTCAGCTCCTATAATTCACCCCTCCACTTT
CDR3: CASSPETPFSSYNSPLHF
V: TRBV5-5
J: TRBJ1-6
D: .
size: many

DNA: TGTGCCAGCCTAGGGGCAGGGGGGGGCACAGATACGCAGTATTTT
CDR3: CASLGAGGGTDTQYF
V: TRBV2
J: TRBJ2-3
D: .
size: .

DNA: TGTGCCAGCAGTGACTCTGGACAGGCTACCTACGAGCAGTACTTC
CDR3: CASSDSGQATYEQYF
V: TRBV6-4
J: TRBJ2-7
D: TRBD1
size: .

DNA: TGTGCCAGCAGCTTGGGATCGGAGACCTACGAGCAGTACTTC
CDR3: CASSLGSETYEQYF
V: TRBV5-6
J: TRBJ2-7
D: .
size: .

DNA: TGTGCCAGTAGCGGGAGGATCGGAGAGACCCAGTACTTC
CDR3: CASSGRIGETQYF
V: TRBV27
J: TRBJ2-5
D: TRBD2
size: .

DNA: TGCGCCAGCAGCCAAGATGGCCCACTAGCGGGGTCCCTAGCGGGGGTTCCGTATTTT
CDR3: CASSQDGPLAGSLAGVPYF
V: TRBV4-3
J: TRBJ2-3
D: TRBD2
size: .

DNA: TGCAGCGCCCCCACAGGGAACTATGGCTACACCTTC
CDR3: CSAPTGNYGYTF
V: TRBV29-1
J: TRBJ1-2
D: .
size: .

DNA: TGTGCCAGCAGCTTCAGTGGACTAGGCCACACCGGGGAGCTGTTTTTT
CDR3: CASSFSGLGHTGELFF
V: TRBV13
J: TRBJ2-2
D: TRBD2
size: .

DNA: TGCGCCAGCAGTACATCCGGCCGCCCGACTAGGGGAGACACAGATACGCAGTATTTT
CDR3: CASSTSGRPTRGDTDTQYF
V: TRBV10-2
J: TRBJ2-3
D: .
size: .

DNA: TGTGCCAGCAGTTTTCGGGGAATCGGGGAGCTGTTTTTT
CDR3: CASSFRGIGELFF
V: TRBV27
J: TRBJ2-2
D: .
size: .

DNA: TGTGCCAGCCTTAGCGGGACAGGCCGAGGGGAACTGTTTTTT
CDR3: CASLSGTGRGELFF
V: TRBV7-9
J: TRBJ1-4
D: TRBD1
size: .

DNA: TGTGCCAGCAGCTTAGGGGGAGGCAATCAGCCCCAGCATTTT
CDR3: CASSLGGGNQPQHF
V: TRBV11-2
J: TRBJ1-5
D: .
size: .

DNA: TGTGCCAGCAGCTGGACAGGGGGCGGAAACACCATATATTTT
CDR3: CASSWTGGGNTIYF
V: TRBV7-9
J: TRBJ1-3
D: TRBD1
size: .

DNA: TGCAGCGTAGGAATTGACTACTTTCGCTTCTTC
CDR3: CSVGIDYFRFF
V: TRBV29-1
J: TRBJ2-1
D: .
size: once

DNA: TGTGCCAGCAGTTACTCGACGGGCGACGAGCAGTACTTC
CDR3: CASSYSTGDEQYF
V: TRBV6-6
J: TRBJ2-7
D: .
size: .

DNA: TGTGCCAGCAGCTTAGCGGGGGCCGGGGAGCTGTTTTTT
CDR3: CASSLAGAGELFF
V: TRBV7-9
J: TRBJ2-2
D: .
size: few

DNA: TGCAGCGTTGTCACCGGGACAGGGGCTTTCTTT
CDR3: CSVVTGTGAFF
V: TRBV29-1
J: TRBJ1-1
D: TRBD1
size: .

DNA: TGTGCCAGCTCCGGCGGGAGGGGCTACGAGCAGTACTTC
CDR3: CASSGGRGYEQYF
V: TRBV18
J: TRBJ2-7
D: TRBD2
size: .

DNA: TGTGCCAGCAGCATCCCTACTAGCGGGAGTTATACCTACGAGCAGTACTTC
CDR3: CASSIPTSGSYTYEQYF
V: TRBV7-9
J: TRBJ2-7
D: TRBD2
size: .

DNA: TGTGCCTGGAGTGTACTAGGAGTTAGGGATGAGCAGTTCTTC
CDR3: CAWSVLGVRDEQFF
V: TRBV30
J: TRBJ2-1
D: .
size: .

DNA: TGTGCCAGCAGCCCGGGACAGGGGTCCTACGAGCAGTACTTC
CDR3: CASSPGQGSYEQYF
V: TRBV6-5
J: TRBJ2-7
D: TRBD1
size: .

DNA: TGTGCCAGCAGTAACTATGGCTACACCTTC
CDR3: CASSNYGYTF
V: TRBV2
J: TRBJ1-2
D: .
size: few

DNA: TGTGCCAGCAGCTTAGGCTGGTATGGCTACACCTTC
CDR3: CASSLGWYGYTF
V: TRBV7-9
J: TRBJ1-2
D: .
size: few

DNA: TGTGCCTGGGGGAACAGGGGGCCCACTGAAGCTTTCTTT
CDR3: CAWGNRGPTEAFF
V: TRBV30
J: TRBJ1-1
D: TRBD1
size: once

DNA: TGTGCCAGCAGCACTCAGGCCAGCACCCAAAACATTCAGTACTTC
CDR3: CASSTQASTQNIQYF
V: TRBV5-6
J: TRBJ2-4
D: .
size: .

DNA: TGTGCCAGCAGTTTAGGGAATAGCAATCAGCCCCAGCATTTT
CDR3: CASSLGNSNQPQHF
V: TRBV27
J: TRBJ1-5
D: .
size: .

DNA: TGTGCCAGCAGCTTTACCTCGCCCCGGGAGAACACTGAAGCTTTCTTT
CDR3: CASSFTSPRENTEAFF
V: TRBV7-6
J: TRBJ1-1
D: .
size: .

DNA: TGTGCCAGCAGCGAGGAGGGAGGCAGGGACGAGCAGTACTTC
CDR3: CASSEEGGRDEQYF
V: TRBV7-6
J: TRBJ2-7
D: .
size: .

DNA: TGTGCCAGCAGCCCGGGTCCCCGGTACCAAGAGACCCAGTACTTC
CDR3: CASSPGPRYQETQYF
V: TRBV11-2
J: TRBJ2-5
D: .
size: .

DNA: TGTGCCAGCAGGGACGGCTTATACACTGAAGCTTTCTTT
CDR3: CASRDGLYTEAFF
V: TRBV5-4
J: TRBJ1-1
D: .
size: .

DNA: TGTGCCAGCAGCTTGTGGAGGAACACTGAAGCTTTCTTT
CDR3: CASSLWRNTEAFF
V: TRBV5-4
J: TRBJ1-1
D: .
size: .

DNA: TGTGCCAGCAGCTTGTATAATGAGCAGTTCTTC
CDR3: CASSLYNEQFF
V: TRBV5-4
J: TRBJ2-1
D: .
size: .

DNA: TGTGCCAGCGGCCTAGGGGTCGAGCAGTACTTC
CDR3: CASGLGVEQYF
V: TRBV25-1
J: TRBJ2-7
D: .
size: .

DNA: TGTGCCAGCAGCCCGTCGACAGGGGGCGAGACCCAGTACTTC
CDR3: CASSPSTGGETQYF
V: TRBV11-2
J: TRBJ2-5
D: TRBD1
size: .

DNA: TGCGCCAGCAGCCTAAACTCCCAAGAGACCCAGTACTTC
CDR3: CASSLNSQETQYF
V: TRBV4-1
J: TRBJ2-5
D: .
size: .

DNA: TGTGCCAGCAGTGAAAGAGGGCCGGGGTATGGCTACACCTTC
CDR3: CASSERGPGYGYTF
V: TRBV2
J: TRBJ1-2
D: .
size: once

DNA: TGTGCCAGCAGCCGTCACATTACAGGAAACACTGAAGCTTTCTTT
CDR3: CASSRHITGNTEAFF
V: TRBV28
J: TRBJ1-1
D: .
size: .

DNA: TGTGCCAGTAGTACAGGGGTAAAGACTGAAGCTTTCTTT
CDR3: CASSTGVKTEAFF
V: TRBV19
J: TRBJ1-1
D: .
size: .

DNA: TGTGCCAGTAGTATCCAGGGGGGAGGGCCCCAGCATTTT
CDR3: CASSIQGGGPQHF
V: TRBV19
J: TRBJ1-5
D: TRBD1
size: .

DNA: TGTGCCAGCAGCCTAGCGGGGGGATACAATGAGCAGTTCTTC
CDR3: CASSLAGGYNEQFF
V: TRBV9
J: TRBJ2-1
D: TRBD2
size: .

DNA: TGCAGTGTGCCAGACGCCTATGGCTACACCTTC
CDR3: CSVPDAYGYTF
V: TRBV20-1
J: TRBJ1-2
D: .
size: .

DNA: TGTGCCAGCAGCGTAGGCGACTACACTGAAGCTTTCTTT
CDR3: CASSVGDYTEAFF
V: TRBV9
J: TRBJ1-1
D: .
size: .

DNA: TGTGCCAGCAGCCCGGGAGGGGCAGAAAGCACAGATACGCAGTATTTT
CDR3: CASSPGGAESTDTQYF
V: TRBV11-3
J: TRBJ2-3
D: TRBD2
size: once

DNA: TGTGCCAGCAGCGCGGTCGGTAGCACAGATACGCAGTATTTT
CDR3: CASSAVGSTDTQYF
V: TRBV7-8
J: TRBJ2-3
D: .
size: .

DNA: TGTGCCAGCAGCTTCGGGGTCGAGCAGTACTTC
CDR3: CASSFGVEQYF
V: TRBV7-9
J: TRBJ2-7
D: .
size: .

DNA: TGTGCCAGCATGGGGACTAGCACTGGCACAGATACGCAGTATTTT
CDR3: CASMGTSTGTDTQYF
V: TRBV27
J: TRBJ2-3
D: TRBD2
size: .

DNA: TGTGCCAGCAGCCAAGGTCGCAACCCAGGCTATGGCTACACCTTC
CDR3: CASSQGRNPGYGYTF
V: TRBV14
J: TRBJ1-2
D: .
size: .

DNA: TGTGCCAGCAGTGATTCGAGTGGGACAGGGCCTAGCAATCAGCCCCAGCATTTT
CDR3: CASSDSSGTGPSNQPQHF
V: TRBV25-1
J: TRBJ1-5
D: TRBD1
size: .

DNA: TGTGCCTGGAGGGGACAGGGAACCTACGAGCAGTACTTC
CDR3: CAWRGQGTYEQYF
V: TRBV30
J: TRBJ2-7
D: TRBD1
size: .